The 27 T cell receptor beta chains reported below all come from one sample, sequenced in a study of T cell responses to AZD1222 COVID-19 vaccine. Assay: immunoSEQ multiplex PCR; the TCRdb copy retains only in-frame clones and omits some. The data show around 140,000 clones, 80% to 95% seen once. This sample comprised peripheral blood, obtained on day 0 of AZD1222 vaccination. The receptors derive from an adult in good health.

The chain joins TRBV2 to TRBJ2-2; maybe TRBD2 (6 bases). Germline lookup yields CDR1 SNHLY and CDR2 FYNNEI. The V gene lost 6 bases and the J gene lost 3 bases, with 23 bases spanning the gap. This CDR3 has 18 residues. The CDR3, as DNA: TGTGCCAGCAGGACCAATAGGGAGAGCAGGAGGGACACCGGGGAGCTGTTTTTT. This sequence encodes CASRTNRESRRDTGELFF.

The V call is TRBV28, the J call TRBJ1-2, with 9 bases fitting TRBD1. Per the germline V gene, CDR1 is MDHEN and CDR2 is SYDVKM. This CDR3 spans 15 amino acids. The V gene end was trimmed by 7 bases and the J gene end by 4 bases; junction bases not matched to a gene: 10. CDR3: CASTSTGGTVYGYTF. The CDR3 DNA sequence: TGTGCCAGCACCTCGACAGGGGGAACGGTCTATGGCTACACCTTC.

The chain carries TRBV19 and TRBJ1-6, with TRBD1 as a possible D gene (6 bases). Between the trimmed V and J ends, which lost 1 base and 12 bases, there was a span of 16 bases. CDR1 and CDR2 (germline): LNHDA, SQIVND (reference sequence). CDR3 length: 15 amino acids. The CDR3 nucleotides are TGTGCCAGTAGTATAGTAGGGGGACAAGCTGGACCCCTCCACTTT. Translation gives CASSIVGGQAGPLHF.

This clone was detected only once. The chain uses TRBV18 and TRBJ1-2; weak D call: TRBD1 (5 bases). Trimming left V 0 bases short and J 8 bases short, with 19 bases between. The CDR3 length is 16 residues. Germline loops: CDR1 KGHSH, CDR2 LQKENI. The CDR3 here is CASSPPAAGIVRGYTF. The DNA for the CDR3 is TGTGCCAGCTCACCACCTGCCGCAGGGATAGTGAGGGGCTACACCTTC.

The genes are TRBV20-1 and TRBJ1-4; D call uncertain. CDR3 length equals 13 residues. V lost 3 bases and J 11 bases, leaving 16 bases between the germline ends. CDR1 and CDR2 from the germline V gene are DFQATT and SNEGSKA (reference sequence). CDR3 DNA: TGCAGTGCTAGTGAACGGGAGAGGGCGAAACTGTTTTTT. This gives the protein CSASERERAKLFF.

A few counts support this clone. The chain uses TRBV20-1 and TRBJ2-4; D is unresolved. Trimming cost V 1 base and J 8 bases, with 3 bases left between them. Germline V gene lookup returns CDR1 DFQATT and CDR2 SNEGSKA (reference sequence). The CDR3 is 10 residues long. This CDR3 reads CSARGYIQYF. The CDR3 nucleotides read TGCAGTGCTAGAGGTTACATTCAGTACTTC.

The rearrangement joins TRBV28 to TRBJ1-2, with TRBD1 as a possible D gene (5 bases). Germline CDR1 reads MDHEN; CDR2 reads SYDVKM. The CDR3 is 14 residues long. In DNA form, the CDR3 reads TGTGCTACCGGGACCTATAAGGGTTACTATGGCTACACCTTC. It translates to CATGTYKGYYGYTF.

The J gene is TRBJ1-4, the V gene TRBV5-4; TRBD1 might be the D (6 bases). V was pared by 4 bases and J by 5 bases, with 12 bases between. This CDR3 has 14 residues. Germline lookup yields CDR1 SGHNT and CDR2 YYREEE (reference sequence). CDR3 amino acids: CASSQDSLNEKLFF. The CDR3 coding sequence is TGTGCCAGCAGCCAGGACAGCCTAAATGAAAAACTGTTTTTT.

CDR3 in amino acids: CSVERQGRPYEQYF. The CDR3 DNA reads as TGCAGCGTTGAGCGGCAGGGACGCCCCTACGAGCAGTACTTC. The chain links TRBV29-1 to TRBJ2-7, with D perhaps matching TRBD1 or TRBD2 (5 bases each). The germline V and J ends were trimmed by 3 bases and 2 bases, with 14 bases remaining between them. Germline CDR1 and CDR2: SQVTM and ANQGSEA. The CDR3 extends over 14 amino acids.

The V gene is TRBV5-1, the J gene TRBJ2-7, with a weak D call TRBD1 (5 bases). Germline assignment: CDR1 SGHRS and CDR2 YFSETQ. This CDR3 spans 14 amino acids. V was clipped by 0 bases and J by 2 bases, with 9 bases between them. CDR3 DNA: TGCGCCAGCAGCTTGGAGGGGCCCACCTACGAGCAGTACTTC. Translating gives CASSLEGPTYEQYF.

The chain recombines TRBV4-1 with TRBJ1-5; TRBD1 agrees at 7 bases. The trim removed 4 bases at V and 1 base at J, leaving 7 bases unmatched. The CDR3 consists of 16 residues. The germline gives CDR1 MGHRA, CDR2 YSYEKL. For the CDR3, the DNA is TGCGCCAGCAGCCGCCTACCGGGACAGAGCAATCAGCCCCAGCATTTT. Translating gives CASSRLPGQSNQPQHF.

The rearrangement joins TRBV2 to TRBJ1-1; perhaps TRBD1 as D (5 bases). Looked up from germline, CDR1 is SNHLY and CDR2 is FYNNEI. The CDR3 contains 13 residues. Trimming took off 3 bases at V and 8 bases at J, with 13 bases between the two ends. The CDR3 bases are TGTGCCAGCAGTGATGGTAGGTACAGGGAAGCTTTCTTT. Translation: CASSDGRYREAFF.

On this clone itself: Other DNA sequences in the sample encode the same CDR3. The chain couples TRBV6-5 to TRBJ1-1; D might be TRBD1 (5 bases). Trimming stripped 0 bases from V and 0 bases from J, with 5 bases between. CDR1 and CDR2 (germline): MNHEY, SVGAGI. The CDR3 runs 14 residues. The CDR3 nucleotides read TGTGCCAGCAGTTACTCGACAGTGAACACTGAAGCTTTCTTT. This translates into CASSYSTVNTEAFF.

The V call is TRBV7-2, the J call TRBJ2-6; D not resolved. Germline V gene lookup returns CDR1 SGHTA and CDR2 FQGNSA. Trimming took 5 bases from V and 0 from J, leaving 8 bases between them. CDR3 size: 15 residues. The CDR3 here is CASSPRHSGANVLTF. As DNA, the CDR3 is TGTGCCAGCAGCCCCCGCCACTCTGGGGCCAACGTCCTGACTTTC.

The V gene is TRBV2, the J gene TRBJ2-7; the D gene is possibly TRBD2 (6 bases). Germline assignment: CDR1 SNHLY and CDR2 FYNNEI. This CDR3 has 15 residues. The germline V and J ends were trimmed by 8 bases and 2 bases, with 19 bases remaining between them. The CDR3 protein is CASGGPSSETYEQYF. The CDR3 bases are TGTGCCAGCGGAGGGCCGTCCTCTGAAACCTACGAGCAGTACTTC.

V and J are TRBV27 and TRBJ2-2; TRBD2 aligns across 11 bases. V lost 2 bases to trimming and J lost 7 bases; unmatched junction nucleotides: 9. The CDR3 is 17 residues long. The germline V gene encodes CDR1 MNHEY and CDR2 SMNVEV (reference sequence). The CDR3 DNA reads as TGTGCCAGCAGTTTAGAGGCTAGCGGGAGGATGAGCGGGGAGCTGTTTTTT. Protein product: CASSLEASGRMSGELFF.

The genes are TRBV5-1 and TRBJ1-1, with a weak D call TRBD1 (5 bases). Trimming cost V 0 bases and J 11 bases, with 14 bases left between them. This CDR3 has 13 residues. CDR1 is SGHRS, CDR2 YFSETQ, per germline. The CDR3: CASSLVPGTAAFF. Here the CDR3 DNA reads TGCGCCAGCAGCTTGGTTCCAGGGACGGCTGCTTTCTTT. Variable domain in full (rest from reference TRBV5-1 and TRBJ1-1): KAGVTQTPRYLIKTRGQQVTLSCSPISGHRSVSWYQQTPGQGLQFLFEYFSETQRNKGNFPGRFSGRQFSNSRSEMNVSTLELGDSALYLCASSLVPGTAAFFGQGTRLTVV.

The chain couples TRBV14 to TRBJ2-7, with TRBD2 as a possible D gene (5 bases). The V gene lost 0 bases and the J gene lost 6 bases, with 12 bases spanning the gap. Germline CDR1 reads SGHDN; CDR2 reads FVKESK. This CDR3 comprises 14 residues. CDR3 residues: CASSQERGPVEQYF. The CDR3 DNA is TGTGCCAGCAGCCAAGAACGGGGTCCCGTCGAGCAGTACTTC.

V usage is TRBV7-9 and J usage is TRBJ2-2; D remains unclear. Trimming took 3 bases from V and 5 from J, leaving 7 bases between them. The CDR3 covers 13 residues. Germline loops: CDR1 SEHNR, CDR2 FQNEAQ (reference sequence). CDR3 sequence (DNA): TGTGCCAGCAGCTTTAGCCAGACCGGGGAGCTGTTTTTT. Amino acid sequence: CASSFSQTGELFF. The variable domain in full, completed from reference TRBV7-9 and TRBJ2-2, reads DTGVSQNPRHKITKRGQNVTFRCDPISEHNRLYWYRQTLGQGPEFLTYFQNEAQLEKSRLLSDRFSAERPKGSFSTLEIQRTEQGDSAMYLCASSFSQTGELFFGEGSRLTVL.

The chain carries TRBV4-1 and TRBJ2-3; D might be TRBD2 (6 bases). The V end lost 4 bases, the J end lost 2 bases, and 10 bases lay between the germline ends. The CDR3 runs to 14 residues. In germline, CDR1 is MGHRA, CDR2 YSYEKL. The CDR3 coding sequence is TGCGCCAGCAGCCTTGGGAGGTACACAGATACGCAGTATTTT. Amino acids: CASSLGRYTDTQYF.

The chain links TRBV9 to TRBJ1-1; 8 bases match TRBD1. The J segment lost 4 bases and the V segment lost 3 bases, leaving 11 bases of the junction unmatched. In germline, CDR1 is SGDLS, CDR2 YYNGEE. CDR3 length equals 16 residues. The CDR3 protein is CASSAPPGTGGTEAFF. CDR3 sequence (DNA): TGTGCCAGCAGCGCTCCCCCTGGGACAGGTGGCACTGAAGCTTTCTTT.

This clone was picked up a small number of times. The chain links TRBV6-1 to TRBJ1-4, with 7 nucleotides matching TRBD1. The CDR3 extends over 14 amino acids. CDR1 is MNHNS and CDR2 is SASEGT in the germline V gene. The trim removed 3 bases at V and 7 bases at J, leaving 5 bases unmatched. Here the CDR3 reads CASSETGSGEKLFF. CDR3 nucleotide sequence: TGTGCCAGCAGTGAGACAGGGTCGGGTGAAAAACTGTTTTTT.

This rearrangement joins TRBV5-1 to TRBJ1-2; D is unclear. Germline CDR1 and CDR2: SGHRS and YFSETQ. The V end was cut by 0 bases, the J end by 2 bases, with 5 bases between. CDR3 size: 13 residues. The chain's CDR3 is CASSLDRNYGYTF. Written as DNA, the CDR3 is TGCGCCAGCAGCTTGGACAGAAACTATGGCTACACCTTC.

The chain carries TRBV12-3 or TRBV12-4 and TRBJ2-1; D ambiguous. This CDR3 is built from 13 residues. The germline V and J ends were trimmed by 1 base and 7 bases, with 8 bases remaining between them. The CDR3 region has the DNA TGTGCCAGCAGTTTAGGTCCTACAAATGAGCAGTTCTTC. Amino acids: CASSLGPTNEQFF.

This clone appeared once. This chain joins TRBV4-1 and TRBJ1-2, with TRBD1 matching 9 bases. Germline lookup yields CDR1 MGHRA and CDR2 YSYEKL. The CDR3 contains 18 residues. Unmatched junction bases numbered 11, after V lost 1 base and J lost 2 bases. Written as DNA, the CDR3 is TGCGCCAGCAGCCAAGGACGACAGAGACAGGGGGAAAACTATGGCTACACCTTC. Encoded protein: CASSQGRQRQGENYGYTF.

V usage is TRBV2 and J usage is TRBJ2-6; D call uncertain. The germline V and J ends were trimmed by 8 bases and 2 bases, with 10 bases remaining between them. The length of the CDR3 is 14 residues. CDR1 SNHLY and CDR2 FYNNEI come from the germline V gene. This CDR3 is CASYIGTGANVLTF. In nucleotides, the CDR3 is TGTGCCAGCTACATAGGGACTGGGGCCAACGTCCTGACTTTC.

The chain combines TRBV20-1 with TRBJ2-3; 10 bases are a match to TRBD2. Germline V gene sequence: CDR1 DFQATT, CDR2 SNEGSKA (reference sequence). The CDR3 loop spans 13 amino acids. V was clipped by 3 bases and J by 4 bases; unmatched bases: 1. CDR3 nucleotide sequence: TGCAGTGCTAGTACTAGCGGGGCAGATACGCAGTATTTT. It encodes CSASTSGADTQYF.